This T cell receptor (beta chain) emerged from a study of CD8+ T cells in alopecia areata. Study-level results: Researchers report lesional scalp, most notably alopecia totalis/universalis, outstripped normal scalp in clonality. Scalp clonality, along with expanded CD8+ clones among the top 100, was significantly decreased by tofacitinib.

This clone occurred a few times. Its antigen is not known. Treatment noted: oral pan-JAK inhibitor, 5-10 mg twice daily. Those with alopecia areata gave lesional scalp punch biopsies and peripheral blood. V was pared by 4 bases and J by 5 bases, with 14 bases between. Germline V gene data show CDR1 as LGHNA and CDR2 as YNFKEQ. The CDR3 is 14 residues long. RNA, once extracted, was reverse transcribed into cDNA for use as the sequencing template. The data were produced by immunoSEQ multiplex PCR, yet TCRdb's version contains in-frame clones alone and is incomplete. Of around 270,000 clones listed, about 62% are singletons.

The sample in question was CD4+ T cells sorted from blood, obtained at week 24, from a patient treated with tofacitinib. V and J are TRBV4-2 and TRBJ2-5; D possibly corresponds to TRBD1 (6 bases). The receptor comes from a human donor with alopecia areata. The CDR3 loop reads CASSPFQGRETQYF. As DNA, the CDR3 is TGTGCCAGCAGCCCTTTTCAGGGGCGTGAGACCCAGTACTTC.